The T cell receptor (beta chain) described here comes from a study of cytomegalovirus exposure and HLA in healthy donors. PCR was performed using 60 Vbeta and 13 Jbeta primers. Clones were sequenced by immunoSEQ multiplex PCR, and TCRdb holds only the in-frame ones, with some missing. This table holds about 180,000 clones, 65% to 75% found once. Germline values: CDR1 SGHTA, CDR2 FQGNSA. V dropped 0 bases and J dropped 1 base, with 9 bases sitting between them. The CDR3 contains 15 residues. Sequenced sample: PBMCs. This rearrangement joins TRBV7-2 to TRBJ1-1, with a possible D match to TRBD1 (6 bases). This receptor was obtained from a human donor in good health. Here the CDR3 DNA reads TGTGCCAGCAGCTTAGCGGCAGGGGCGAACACTGAAGCTTTCTTT. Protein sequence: CASSLAAGANTEAFF. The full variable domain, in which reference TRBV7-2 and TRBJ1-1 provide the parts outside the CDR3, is GAGVSQSPSNKVTEKGKDVELRCDPISGHTALYWYRQSLGQGLEFLIYFQGNSAPDKSGLPSDRFSAERTGGSVSTLTIQRTQQEDSAVYLCASSLAAGANTEAFFGQGTRLTVV.